The 14 T cell receptor beta chains given below trace back to one sample, sequenced in a study of T cell responses to AZD1222 COVID-19 vaccine. Sequenced by immunoSEQ multiplex PCR; TCRdb stores in-frame clones only, minus some. The sample shows 120,000 or so clones, around 89% of them seen only once. Sample: peripheral blood, taken on day 0 of AZD1222 vaccination. The source of these receptors is an adult in good health.

This clone has only one observation. The J gene is TRBJ2-7, the V gene TRBV12-5, with D perhaps TRBD2 (5 bases). The CDR3 runs to 16 residues. V lost 1 base to trimming and J lost 1 base, with 14 bases between them. Per germline, CDR1 LGHNT and CDR2 FRNRAP. This CDR3 is CASGLALGESSYEQYF. The CDR3 DNA reads TGTGCTAGTGGTTTGGCACTGGGAGAGAGTTCCTACGAGCAGTACTTC.

This clone was counted only a few times. The V gene is TRBV5-6, the J gene TRBJ1-2; a weak D match, TRBD1 (5 bases). Trimming removed 4 bases at V and 6 bases at J, with 16 bases between. Looked up from germline, CDR1 is SGHDT and CDR2 is YYEEEE. The CDR3 has 14 amino acids. The CDR3 sequence is CASSQGRWGDGYTF. DNA of the CDR3: TGTGCCAGCAGCCAAGGGCGGTGGGGCGATGGCTACACCTTC.

The chain combines TRBV29-1 with TRBJ2-3; D unresolved. Germline CDR1 and CDR2: SQVTM and ANQGSEA. Trimming stripped 1 base from V and 6 bases from J, with 11 bases between. This CDR3 has 13 amino acids. The CDR3 DNA reads as TGCAGCGTTGAAGGATCGATATTTGATACGCAGTATTTT. Protein: CSVEGSIFDTQYF.

V usage is TRBV4-1 and J usage is TRBJ1-1; unclear D gene. Germline lookup yields CDR1 MGHRA and CDR2 YSYEKL. With 0 bases removed from V and 8 bases from J, the gap between germline ends came to 10 bases. The CDR3 spans 13 residues. CDR3 residues: CASSQDRAGEAFF. Here the CDR3 DNA reads TGCGCCAGCAGCCAAGACAGAGCAGGAGAAGCTTTCTTT.

Remarks on this clone: The junction departs from germline at one end; a sequencing error may be responsible. The chain couples TRBV5-6 to TRBJ1-1; D may be TRBD1 (5 bases). The CDR3 loop spans 16 amino acids. Looked up from germline, CDR1 is SGHDT and CDR2 is YYEEEE. The chain's CDR3 is CASTPGRIRRNAEAFF. The DNA for the CDR3 is TGTGCCAGCACCCCAGGGCGAATCCGGCGGAACGCTGAAGCTTTCTTT.

The chain combines TRBV9 with TRBJ1-6; 11 bases are shared with TRBD1. The V and J ends lost 3 bases and 14 bases, in that order; junction bases with no gene match: 4. The CDR3 consists of 13 residues. Germline-derived CDR1 and CDR2 are SGDLS and YYNGEE. CDR3 DNA sequence: TGTGCCAGCAGCGCGGGACAGGGGGTTTCCCTCCACTTT. This encodes CASSAGQGVSLHF.

The genes are TRBV7-5 and TRBJ1-2; TRBD1, the D gene given by the table, was not confirmed from the DNA. TRBV7-5 corresponds to a pseudogene. The CDR3 runs to 15 residues. CDR3 region: CVRSLRLAGEGGYTF. CDR3 nucleotides: TGTGTCAGAAGCTTAAGGCTGGCAGGGGAAGGCGGCTACACCTTC.

Concerning this clone itself: One end of the junction varies from germline; a read error may be responsible. The V gene is TRBV7-7, the J gene TRBJ2-7; a weak D match, TRBD2 (6 bases). The CDR3 length is 15 residues. The germline CDR1 and CDR2 sequences are SSHAT and FNYEAQ (reference sequence). DNA of the CDR3: TGTGCCAGCAGCCTAGCTTTCCAGAGGGAGGACGAGCAGTACTTC. Its protein product is CASSLAFQREDEQYF.

This chain joins TRBV15 and TRBJ1-4; no definite D call. The V end lost 1 base, the J end lost 8 bases, and 5 bases lay between the germline ends. Germline-derived CDR1 and CDR2 are LNHNV and YYDKDF (reference sequence). The CDR3 loop spans 12 amino acids. The CDR3: CATSRGAEKLFF. CDR3 DNA: TGTGCCACCAGCAGAGGGGCGGAAAAACTGTTTTTT.

The chain recombines TRBV7-6 with TRBJ1-4; 7 bases fit TRBD1. CDR1 and CDR2 from the germline V gene are SGHVS and FNYEAQ. There are 15 residues in the CDR3. V lost 4 bases, J lost 7 bases, and 9 bases stayed unmatched. The CDR3 DNA is TGTGCCAGCAGCTCCACAGGGGTTCCGGTTGAAAAACTGTTTTTT. Amino acid sequence: CASSSTGVPVEKLFF. The whole variable domain, remainder taken from reference TRBV7-6 and TRBJ1-4, is GAGVSQSPRYKVTKRGQDVALRCDPISGHVSLYWYRQALGQGPEFLTYFNYEAQQDKSGLPNDRFSAERPEGSISTLTIQRTEQRDSAMYRCASSSTGVPVEKLFFGSGTQLSVL.

The chain has TRBV5-1 and TRBJ2-1; D might be TRBD2 (5 bases). V was shortened by 4 bases and J by 8 bases, with 13 bases between the two germline ends. Germline V CDR1 and CDR2: SGHRS, YFSETQ. The CDR3 is made up of 13 amino acids. The CDR3 region is CASSLLSGDEQFF. CDR3 DNA sequence: TGCGCCAGCAGCCTGTTGAGCGGCGATGAGCAGTTCTTC.

The chain employs TRBV3-1 (or the pseudogene TRBV3-2) and TRBJ1-5; D gene ambiguous. The length of the CDR3 is 15 residues. Germline values: CDR1 LGHDT, CDR2 YNNKEL (reference sequence). V was trimmed by 4 bases and J by 3 bases, leaving 13 bases between them. The CDR3 DNA reads TGTGCCAGCAGCCCAGAAGTGGTACCCAATCAGCCCCAGCATTTT. Amino acid sequence: CASSPEVVPNQPQHF.

The chain links TRBV19 to TRBJ1-1, with TRBD1 identical over 10 bases. Unmatched junction bases numbered 5, after V lost 10 bases and J lost 3 bases. The CDR3 sequence is 13 residues long. CDR1 and CDR2 (germline): LNHDA, SQIVND (reference sequence). CDR3 sequence: CAITTGGHTEAFF. CDR3 in DNA: TGTGCCATCACGACAGGGGGCCACACTGAAGCTTTCTTT. The full variable domain, in which reference TRBV19 and TRBJ1-1 provide the parts outside the CDR3, is DGGITQSPKYLFRKEGQNVTLSCEQNLNHDAMYWYRQDPGQGLRLIYYSQIVNDFQKGDIAEGYSVSREKKESFPLTVTSAQKNPTAFYLCAITTGGHTEAFFGQGTRLTVV.

The V gene is TRBV3-1 (or the pseudogene TRBV3-2), the J gene TRBJ1-3; TRBD1 matches 7 bases. The length of the CDR3 is 14 residues. Unmatched junction bases numbered 1, after V lost 5 bases and J lost 0 bases. CDR1 is LGHDT, CDR2 YNNKEL, per germline (reference sequence). CDR3 bases: TGTGCCAGCAGCGGGACAGACTCTGGAAACACCATATATTTT. As protein: CASSGTDSGNTIYF.